A selection of T cell receptor beta chains follows, all from one sample in a study of T cell clonotyping in hematopoietic cell transplantation. This table comes from immunoSEQ multiplex PCR, and its TCRdb copy is limited to in-frame clones, with some not included. The sample consists of 17,000 or so clones, 90% of them appearing once. The sample was peripheral blood mononuclear cells. These receptors were collected from a middle-aged man in good health. Some clones in this sample may be carry-over from other donors' samples. Each CDR3 is given with its conserved first and last residue. Fields, in order: D gene, V gene, clone size, J gene, CDR3 protein, CDR3 DNA. A D gene is named only where the DNA matches it firmly. Size values are once, few and many counts, or a class for expanded clones, and some rows have none.

D gene: TRBD1
V gene: TRBV5-1
clone size: -
J gene: TRBJ2-5
CDR3 protein: CASSTRTGGFETQYF
CDR3 DNA: TGCGCCAGCAGCACCAGGACAGGGGGCTTTGAGACCCAGTACTTC

D gene: TRBD1
V gene: TRBV5-6
clone size: -
J gene: TRBJ2-5
CDR3 protein: CASSLLTGEETQYF
CDR3 DNA: TGTGCCAGCAGCTTGTTAACAGGGGAGGAGACCCAGTACTTC

D gene: -
V gene: TRBV11-3
clone size: -
J gene: TRBJ2-3
CDR3 protein: CASKQGTDTQYF
CDR3 DNA: TGTGCCAGCAAACAGGGCACAGATACGCAGTATTTT

D gene: -
V gene: TRBV28
clone size: -
J gene: TRBJ2-3
CDR3 protein: CASKDPVRADTQYF
CDR3 DNA: TGTGCCAGCAAGGACCCCGTGAGGGCGGATACGCAGTATTTT

D gene: -
V gene: TRBV5-1
clone size: -
J gene: TRBJ2-3
CDR3 protein: CASSSTDTQYF
CDR3 DNA: TGCGCCAGCAGTTCCACAGATACGCAGTATTTT

D gene: -
V gene: TRBV28
clone size: -
J gene: TRBJ1-1
CDR3 protein: CASSLRDEAFF
CDR3 DNA: TGTGCCAGCAGTCTCCGGGATGAAGCTTTCTTT

D gene: -
V gene: TRBV5-1
clone size: -
J gene: TRBJ2-7
CDR3 protein: CASSSYEWEQYF
CDR3 DNA: TGCGCCAGCAGCTCCTATGAGTGGGAGCAGTACTTC

D gene: -
V gene: TRBV7-2
clone size: -
J gene: TRBJ2-2
CDR3 protein: CASSLYPDRTNTGELFF
CDR3 DNA: TGTGCCAGCAGCCTTTATCCGGACCGAACGAACACCGGGGAGCTGTTTTTT

D gene: -
V gene: TRBV5-1
clone size: -
J gene: TRBJ1-2
CDR3 protein: CASSFGGDGYTF
CDR3 DNA: TGCGCCAGCAGCTTTGGAGGGGATGGCTACACCTTC

D gene: -
V gene: TRBV19
clone size: -
J gene: TRBJ1-2
CDR3 protein: CASSIGAAVYGYTF
CDR3 DNA: TGTGCCAGTAGTATCGGGGCGGCCGTCTATGGCTACACCTTC

D gene: -
V gene: TRBV7-2
clone size: -
J gene: TRBJ1-1
CDR3 protein: CASSTRGPEAFF
CDR3 DNA: TGTGCCAGCAGCACTAGGGGCCCTGAAGCTTTCTTT

D gene: -
V gene: TRBV5-1
clone size: -
J gene: TRBJ2-3
CDR3 protein: CASRTWGSSDTQYF
CDR3 DNA: TGCGCCAGCAGGACTTGGGGGTCGTCAGATACGCAGTATTTT

D gene: -
V gene: TRBV29-1
clone size: -
J gene: TRBJ1-4
CDR3 protein: CSVAGQGSEKLFF
CDR3 DNA: TGCAGCGTTGCGGGACAAGGGAGTGAAAAACTGTTTTTT

D gene: -
V gene: TRBV27
clone size: few
J gene: TRBJ1-5
CDR3 protein: CASSFSSDQPQHF
CDR3 DNA: TGTGCCAGCAGTTTCAGCAGCGATCAGCCCCAGCATTTT

D gene: TRBD1
V gene: TRBV5-4
clone size: -
J gene: TRBJ2-7
CDR3 protein: CASSLSGQGDEQYF
CDR3 DNA: TGTGCCAGCAGCTTGTCGGGACAGGGAGACGAGCAGTACTTC

D gene: -
V gene: TRBV7-8
clone size: few
J gene: TRBJ1-2
CDR3 protein: CASIGGLWGDGGYTF
CDR3 DNA: TGTGCCAGCATCGGGGGGCTTTGGGGTGATGGTGGCTACACCTTC

D gene: TRBD1
V gene: TRBV7-9
clone size: -
J gene: TRBJ2-1
CDR3 protein: CASSDTQGAVYNEQFF
CDR3 DNA: TGTGCCAGCAGCGACACTCAGGGGGCGGTCTACAATGAGCAGTTCTTC